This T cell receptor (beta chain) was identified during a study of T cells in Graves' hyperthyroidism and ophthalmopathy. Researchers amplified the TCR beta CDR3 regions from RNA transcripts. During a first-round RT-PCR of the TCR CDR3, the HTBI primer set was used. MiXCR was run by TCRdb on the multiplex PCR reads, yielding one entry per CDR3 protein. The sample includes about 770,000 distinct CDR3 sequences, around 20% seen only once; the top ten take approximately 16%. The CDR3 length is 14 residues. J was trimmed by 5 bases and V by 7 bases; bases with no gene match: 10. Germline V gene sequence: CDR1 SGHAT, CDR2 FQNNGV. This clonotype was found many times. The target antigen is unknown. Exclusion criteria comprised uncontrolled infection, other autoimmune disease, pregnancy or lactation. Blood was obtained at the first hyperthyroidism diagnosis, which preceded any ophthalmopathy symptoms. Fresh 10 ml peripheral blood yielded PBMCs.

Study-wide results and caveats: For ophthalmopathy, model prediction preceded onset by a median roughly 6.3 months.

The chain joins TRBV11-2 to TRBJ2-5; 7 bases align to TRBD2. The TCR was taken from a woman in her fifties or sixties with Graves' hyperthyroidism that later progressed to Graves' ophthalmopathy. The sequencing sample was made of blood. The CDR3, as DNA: TGTGCCAGCACCCTATGGGCGGGGGAGGAGACCCAGTACTTC. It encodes CASTLWAGEETQYF.